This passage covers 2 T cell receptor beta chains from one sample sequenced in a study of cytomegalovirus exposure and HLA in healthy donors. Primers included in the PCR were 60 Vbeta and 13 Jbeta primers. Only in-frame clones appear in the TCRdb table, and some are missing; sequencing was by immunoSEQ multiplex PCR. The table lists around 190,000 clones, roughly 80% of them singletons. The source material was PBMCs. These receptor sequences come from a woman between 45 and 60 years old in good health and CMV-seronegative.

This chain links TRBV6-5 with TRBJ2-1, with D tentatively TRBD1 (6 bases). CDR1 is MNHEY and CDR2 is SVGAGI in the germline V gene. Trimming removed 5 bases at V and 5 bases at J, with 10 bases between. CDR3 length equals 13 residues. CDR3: CASSDRLDNEQFF. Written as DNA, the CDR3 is TGTGCCAGCAGTGACAGGCTCGACAATGAGCAGTTCTTC.

The CDR3 DNA follows: TGTGCCAGCAGCCGCCCCGGACAGGACAACTATGGCTACACCTTC. This sequence encodes CASSRPGQDNYGYTF. The chain joins TRBV14 to TRBJ1-2; 7 nucleotides align to TRBD1. The CDR3 extends over 15 amino acids. CDR1 and CDR2 (germline): SGHDN, FVKESK. V shed 4 bases and J 2 bases; nucleotides not matched to a gene: 7.